These 10 T cell receptor beta chains were all obtained from the same sample, sequenced in a study of low-dose radiotherapy and immunotherapy resistance in tumors. Priming of first-strand cDNA relied on TRAV- and TRBV-specific primers (covering alpha and beta chains). Amplification of TCRs used a constant-region primer and V-primer adapter for around 18 PCR cycles. TCRdb itself ran the reads through MiXCR, one entry per CDR3 protein. The table lists roughly 90,000 distinct CDR3 sequences, roughly 20% of them singletons, with 9.5% to 15% in the top ten. Time point given: after trial treatment. As for treatment: LDRT plus nivolumab, ipilimumab, low-dose cyclophosphamide and aspirin (RACIN trial). The sample consisted of PBMCs, taken after low-dose radiotherapy plus immunotherapy. All receptors come from a female donor with ovarian cancer.

Points on this clonotype: Given a far larger clone just one base away, this is likely a sequencing read error. The CDR3 region has the DNA TGTGCCAGCAGTGAAACAAGCAATCAGCCCCAGCATTTT. It yields the protein CASSETSNQPQHF. The V call is TRBV6-2 or TRBV6-3, the J call TRBJ1-5; D gene unclear. The ends were cut back, 5 bases at V and 1 base at J, with 6 bases in the middle. Per germline, CDR1 MNHEY and CDR2 SVGEGT. CDR3 length: 13 residues.

This clonotype occurred many times. This rearrangement joins TRBV5-1 to TRBJ1-1; D is uncertain. The germline V gene has CDR1 SGHRS and CDR2 YFSETQ. The V end was cut by 5 bases, the J end by 4 bases, with 12 bases between. This CDR3 spans 13 amino acids. As DNA, the CDR3 is TGCGCCAGCAGTCTTCTGGGTGGCACTGAAGCTTTCTTT. It codes for CASSLLGGTEAFF.

Details on this clonotype: Relative to the germline gene, one junction end is altered; a read error may explain this. This chain uses TRBV29-1 with TRBJ2-2; the D call may be TRBD1 or TRBD2 (6 bases each). CDR1 and CDR2 (germline): SQVTM, ANQGSEA. The CDR3 runs 15 residues. Written as DNA, the CDR3 is TGCAGCGTTGAGGACCGGGGGCAGCCCACCGGGGGGCTGTTTTTT. It is translated as CSVEDRGQPTGGLFF.

The sample holds many counts of this clonotype. This chain uses TRBV7-2 with TRBJ2-7; 9 positions agree with TRBD1. V shed 2 bases, J shed 2 bases, and the junction held 1 base outside the gene matches. The CDR3 loop spans 14 amino acids. Germline V gene data show CDR1 as SGHTA and CDR2 as FQGNSA. As DNA, the CDR3 is TGTGCCAGCAGCTTATACAGGGGGCCCTACGAGCAGTACTTC. Translating gives CASSLYRGPYEQYF. Full variable domain (outside the CDR3, taken from reference TRBV7-2 and TRBJ2-7): GAGVSQSPSNKVTEKGKDVELRCDPISGHTALYWYRQSLGQGLEFLIYFQGNSAPDKSGLPSDRFSAERTGGSVSTLTIQRTQQEDSAVYLCASSLYRGPYEQYFGPGTRLTVT.

The chain is built from TRBV6-5 and TRBJ2-2; weak D call: TRBD1 (5 bases). Germline lookup yields CDR1 MNHEY and CDR2 SVGAGI. V was clipped by 5 bases and J by 3 bases, with 10 bases between them. The CDR3 consists of 14 residues. CDR3 region: CASSQKTDTGELFF. As DNA, the CDR3 is TGTGCCAGCAGTCAGAAGACAGACACCGGGGAGCTGTTTTTT.

The chain couples TRBV30 to TRBJ2-1; 9 nucleotides agree with TRBD2. This CDR3 has 13 residues. V lost 0 bases, J lost 12 bases, and 6 bases stayed unmatched. Germline V gives CDR1 GTSNPN, CDR2 SVGIG (reference sequence). CDR3 protein: CAWSVPTSGAQFF. DNA of the CDR3: TGTGCCTGGAGTGTACCGACTAGCGGAGCGCAGTTCTTC.

This clonotype was recorded many times. The chain couples TRBV7-6 to TRBJ2-3; D gene ambiguous. The length of the CDR3 is 14 residues. The V gene lost 5 bases and the J gene lost 0 bases, with 9 bases spanning the gap. Germline V CDR1 and CDR2: SGHVS, FNYEAQ. The CDR3 sequence: CASSPGKSTDTQYF. In DNA, the CDR3 is TGTGCCAGCAGCCCCGGCAAAAGCACAGATACGCAGTATTTT.

This chain connects TRBV6-8 to TRBJ2-7; 9 bases map to TRBD1. The germline V gene has CDR1 MNHGY and CDR2 SAAAGT. The CDR3 loop spans 14 amino acids. V gave up 5 bases and J gave up 5 bases; unmatched junction bases: 7. The CDR3 DNA reads as TGTGCCAGCAGTCCTTCAGGGACAGGGAACGAGCAGTACTTC. Protein: CASSPSGTGNEQYF.

In its sample, this clonotype was seen many times. V gene TRBV14 combines with J gene TRBJ1-2; 7 nucleotides match TRBD1. Germline CDR1 reads SGHDN; CDR2 reads FVKESK. Trimming took 6 bases from V and 2 from J; bases not matched to a gene: 3. The CDR3 is made up of 13 amino acids. The CDR3 DNA follows: TGTGCCAGCAGTCGGGACAGAAACTATGGCTACACCTTC. Its protein is CASSRDRNYGYTF. Full variable domain (outside the CDR3, taken from reference TRBV14 and TRBJ1-2): EAGVTQFPSHSVIEKGQTVTLRCDPISGHDNLYWYRRVMGKEIKFLLHFVKESKQDESGMPNNRFLAERTGGTYSTLKVQPAELEDSGVYFCASSRDRNYGYTFGSGTRLTVV.

About this clonotype itself: A far bigger clonotype differs at one base, so this is likely a read error. The chain carries TRBV6-2 or TRBV6-3 and TRBJ2-7; D possibly uses TRBD1 or TRBD2 (6 bases each). CDR3 length: 13 residues. The V end was cut by 4 bases, the J end by 7 bases, with 14 bases between. Germline V gene lookup returns CDR1 MNHEY and CDR2 SVGEGT. The CDR3 is CASSLGGINEQYF. In DNA, the CDR3 is TGTGCCAGCAGTTTAGGGGGGATTAATGAGCAGTACTTC.